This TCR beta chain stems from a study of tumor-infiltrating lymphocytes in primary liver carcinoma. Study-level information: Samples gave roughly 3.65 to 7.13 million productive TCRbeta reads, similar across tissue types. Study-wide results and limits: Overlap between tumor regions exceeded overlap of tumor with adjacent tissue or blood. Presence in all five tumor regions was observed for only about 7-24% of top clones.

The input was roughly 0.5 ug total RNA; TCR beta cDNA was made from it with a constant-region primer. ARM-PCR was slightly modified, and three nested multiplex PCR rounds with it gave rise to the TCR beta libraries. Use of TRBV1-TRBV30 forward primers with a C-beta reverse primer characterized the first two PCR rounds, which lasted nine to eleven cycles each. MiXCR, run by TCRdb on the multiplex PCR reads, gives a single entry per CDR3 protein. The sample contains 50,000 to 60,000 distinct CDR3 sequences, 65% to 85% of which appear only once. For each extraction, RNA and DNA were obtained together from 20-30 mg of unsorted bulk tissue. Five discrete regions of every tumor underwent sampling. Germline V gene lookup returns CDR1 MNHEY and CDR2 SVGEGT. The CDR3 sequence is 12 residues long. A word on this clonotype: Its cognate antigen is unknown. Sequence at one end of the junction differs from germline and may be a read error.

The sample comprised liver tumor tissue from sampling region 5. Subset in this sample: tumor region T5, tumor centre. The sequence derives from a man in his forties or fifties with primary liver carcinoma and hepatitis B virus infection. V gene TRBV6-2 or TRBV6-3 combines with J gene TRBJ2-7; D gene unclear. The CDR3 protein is CASTSSVYGQYF. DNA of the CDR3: TGCGCCAGCACCTCTAGTGTCTACGGACAGTACTTC.